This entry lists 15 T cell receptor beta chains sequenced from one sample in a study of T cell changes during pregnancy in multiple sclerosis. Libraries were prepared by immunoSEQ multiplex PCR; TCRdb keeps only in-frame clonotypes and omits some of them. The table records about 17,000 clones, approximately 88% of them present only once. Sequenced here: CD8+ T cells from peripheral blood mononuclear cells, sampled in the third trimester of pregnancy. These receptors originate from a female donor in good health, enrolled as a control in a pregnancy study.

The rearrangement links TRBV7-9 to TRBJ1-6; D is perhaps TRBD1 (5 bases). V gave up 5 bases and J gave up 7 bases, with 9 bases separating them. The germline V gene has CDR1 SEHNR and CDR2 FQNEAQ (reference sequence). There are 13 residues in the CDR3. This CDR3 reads CASSLGGNSPLHF. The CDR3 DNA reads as TGTGCCAGCAGCCTGGGGGGGAATTCACCCCTCCACTTT. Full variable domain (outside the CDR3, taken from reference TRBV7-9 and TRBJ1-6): DTGVSQNPRHKITKRGQNVTFRCDPISEHNRLYWYRQTLGQGPEFLTYFQNEAQLEKSRLLSDRFSAERPKGSFSTLEIQRTEQGDSAMYLCASSLGGNSPLHFGNGTRLTVT.

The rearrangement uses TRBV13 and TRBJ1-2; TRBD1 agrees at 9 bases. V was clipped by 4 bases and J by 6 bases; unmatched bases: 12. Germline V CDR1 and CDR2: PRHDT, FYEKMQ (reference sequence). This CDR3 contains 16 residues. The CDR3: CASSSRDRAYPHGYTF. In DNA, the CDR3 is TGTGCCAGCAGCTCCCGGGACAGGGCTTACCCTCATGGCTACACCTTC.

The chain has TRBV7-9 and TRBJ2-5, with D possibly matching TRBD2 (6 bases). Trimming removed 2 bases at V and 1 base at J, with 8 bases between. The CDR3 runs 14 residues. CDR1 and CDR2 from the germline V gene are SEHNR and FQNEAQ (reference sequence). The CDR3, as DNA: TGTGCCAGCAGCTTAACGGGGGTCCAAGAGACCCAGTACTTC. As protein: CASSLTGVQETQYF.

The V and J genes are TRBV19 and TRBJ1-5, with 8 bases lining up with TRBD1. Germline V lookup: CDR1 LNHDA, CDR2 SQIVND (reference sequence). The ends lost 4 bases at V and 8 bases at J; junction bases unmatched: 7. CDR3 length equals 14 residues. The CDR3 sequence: CASSTRQGKEPQHF. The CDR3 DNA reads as TGTGCCAGTAGTACCCGACAGGGGAAGGAGCCCCAGCATTTT.

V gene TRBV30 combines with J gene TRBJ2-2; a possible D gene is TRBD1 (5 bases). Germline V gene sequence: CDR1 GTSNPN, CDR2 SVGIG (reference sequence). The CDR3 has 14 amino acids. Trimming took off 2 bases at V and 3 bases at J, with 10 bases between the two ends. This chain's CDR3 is CAWSPDSYTGELFF. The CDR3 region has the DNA TGTGCCTGGAGTCCAGACAGCTACACCGGGGAGCTGTTTTTT. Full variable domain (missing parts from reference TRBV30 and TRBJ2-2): SQTIHQWPATLVQPVGSPLSLECTVEGTSNPNLYWYRQAAGRGLQLLFYSVGIGQISSEVPQNLSASRPQDRQFILSSKKLLLSDSGFYLCAWSPDSYTGELFFGEGSRLTVL.

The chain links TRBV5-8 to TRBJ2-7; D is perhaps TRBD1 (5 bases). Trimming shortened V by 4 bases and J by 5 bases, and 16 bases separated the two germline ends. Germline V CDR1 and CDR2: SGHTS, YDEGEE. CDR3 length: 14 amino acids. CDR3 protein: CASSPNDSADEQYF. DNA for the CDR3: TGTGCCAGCAGCCCTAACGACAGTGCCGACGAGCAGTACTTC.

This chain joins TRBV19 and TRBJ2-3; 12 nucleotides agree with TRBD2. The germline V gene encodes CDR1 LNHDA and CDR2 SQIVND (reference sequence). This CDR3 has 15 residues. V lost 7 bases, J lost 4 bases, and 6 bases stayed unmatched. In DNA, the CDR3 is TGTGCCAGTACCGAGACTAGCGGGAGCTCAGATACGCAGTATTTT. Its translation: CASTETSGSSDTQYF.

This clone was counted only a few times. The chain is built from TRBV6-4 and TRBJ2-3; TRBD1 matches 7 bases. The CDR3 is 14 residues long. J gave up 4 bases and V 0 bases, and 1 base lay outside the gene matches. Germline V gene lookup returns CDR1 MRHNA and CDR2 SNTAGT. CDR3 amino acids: CASSDSQGADTQYF. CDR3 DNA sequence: TGTGCCAGCAGTGACTCGCAGGGGGCAGATACGCAGTATTTT.

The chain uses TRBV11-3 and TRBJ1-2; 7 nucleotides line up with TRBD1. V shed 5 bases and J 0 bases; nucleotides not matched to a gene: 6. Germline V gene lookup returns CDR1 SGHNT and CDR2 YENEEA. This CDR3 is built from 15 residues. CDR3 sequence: CASSKGQATNYGYTF. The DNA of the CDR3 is TGTGCCAGCAGCAAAGGACAGGCAACTAACTATGGCTACACCTTC.

The CDR3 protein is CASSYSGLADSYEQYF. CDR3 nucleotide sequence: TGTGCCAGCAGTTACTCGGGACTAGCGGATTCCTACGAGCAGTACTTC. The rearrangement joins TRBV6-6 to TRBJ2-7; TRBD2 aligns across 11 bases. Trimming at V came to 0 bases and at J to 1 base, leaving 2 bases not matched to a gene. The CDR3 sequence is 16 residues long. Per germline, CDR1 MNHNY and CDR2 SVGAGI (reference sequence).

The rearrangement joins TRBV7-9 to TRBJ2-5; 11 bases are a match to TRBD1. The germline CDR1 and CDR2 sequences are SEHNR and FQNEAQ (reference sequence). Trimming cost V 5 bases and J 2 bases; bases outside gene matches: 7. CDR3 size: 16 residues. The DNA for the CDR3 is TGTGCCAGCAGCCGACGGACAGGGGGCTATCAAGAGACCCAGTACTTC. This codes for CASSRRTGGYQETQYF.

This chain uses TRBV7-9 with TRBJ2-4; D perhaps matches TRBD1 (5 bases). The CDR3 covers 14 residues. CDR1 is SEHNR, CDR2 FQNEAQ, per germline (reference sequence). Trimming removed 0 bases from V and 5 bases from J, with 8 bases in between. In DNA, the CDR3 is TGTGCCAGCAGCTTAGCTGGCAGGGAAAACATTCAGTACTTC. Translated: CASSLAGRENIQYF.

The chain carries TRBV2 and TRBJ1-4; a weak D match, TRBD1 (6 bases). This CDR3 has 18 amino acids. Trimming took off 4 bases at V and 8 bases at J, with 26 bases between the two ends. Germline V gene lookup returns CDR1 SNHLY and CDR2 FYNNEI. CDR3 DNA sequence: TGTGCCAGCAGTGCTTTGCATTCCTCTTGGGGGCAACGGGAAAAACTGTTTTTT. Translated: CASSALHSSWGQREKLFF.

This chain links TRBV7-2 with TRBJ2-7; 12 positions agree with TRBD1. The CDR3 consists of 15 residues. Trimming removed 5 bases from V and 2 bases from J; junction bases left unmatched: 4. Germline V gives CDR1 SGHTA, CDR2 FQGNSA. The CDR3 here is CASSTRDRGPYEQYF. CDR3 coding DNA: TGTGCCAGCAGCACTCGGGACAGGGGGCCCTACGAGCAGTACTTC.

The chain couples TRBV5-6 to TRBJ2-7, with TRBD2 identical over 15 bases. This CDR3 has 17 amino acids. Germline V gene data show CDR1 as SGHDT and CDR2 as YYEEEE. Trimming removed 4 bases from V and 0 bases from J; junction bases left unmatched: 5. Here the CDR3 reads CASSLGTSGGNSYEQYF. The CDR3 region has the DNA TGTGCCAGCAGCCTGGGGACTAGCGGGGGGAACTCCTACGAGCAGTACTTC.